Listed here are 7 T cell receptor beta chains from one sample, sequenced in a study of blood T cells in healthy people across ages (dated by TCRdb to between 2014 and 2017). Libraries were prepared through 5' RACE. Sequencing was performed on an Illumina HiSeq 2500. A second PCR of 7 to 11 cycles was performed with a sample-barcoded 5' primer and a J-beta primer mix. In-frame beta chains were kept once TCRdb had trimmed the public reads at Q25 with fastp and called clones with MiXCR. Rows are combined by CDR3 protein, so each entry shows the most common genes and DNA. A total of roughly 1,300,000 distinct CDR3 sequences appear in this sample, 45% to 70% of them only once. Under 8.5% of the sample comes from the top ten. Sequencing was performed on blood. Receptor source: a man between 18 and 29 years old in good health.

The rearrangement uses TRBV5-1 and TRBJ2-7; 9 bases fit TRBD1. The germline V gene encodes CDR1 SGHRS and CDR2 YFSETQ. Trimming at V came to 3 bases and at J to 4 bases, leaving 8 bases not matched to a gene. This CDR3 contains 15 residues. CDR3: CASSSPGQGDYEQYF. DNA for the CDR3: TGCGCCAGCAGCTCACCGGGACAGGGAGATTACGAGCAGTACTTC.

The chain carries TRBV27 and TRBJ2-7; tentatively, D is TRBD2 (6 bases). Deletions cut 6 bases from V and 0 bases from J, with 18 bases between. The CDR3 spans 16 residues. The germline V gene encodes CDR1 MNHEY and CDR2 SMNVEV (reference sequence). CDR3 residues: CASSPLGGRDSYEQYF. In DNA form, the CDR3 reads TGTGCCAGCAGCCCATTGGGTGGGCGGGACTCCTACGAGCAGTACTTC.

The chain couples TRBV6-1 to TRBJ2-3; 9 bases are shared with TRBD2. Trimming cost V 4 bases and J 6 bases; bases outside gene matches: 8. This CDR3 region has 15 residues. Germline V CDR1 and CDR2: MNHNS, SASEGT. CDR3 protein: CASSAPGGGADTQYF. CDR3 bases: TGTGCCAGCAGTGCTCCGGGCGGGGGGGCGGATACGCAGTATTTT.

The chain has TRBV4-3 and TRBJ1-1; the match to TRBD1 covers 7 bases. From germline, CDR1 is LGHNA and CDR2 YSLEER. CDR3 length: 16 amino acids. V trimming: 2 bases; J trimming: 4 bases; junction bases outside the gene matches: 10. CDR3 coding DNA: TGCGCCAGCAGCCAATATTGGACCAGGGGGTCCACTGAAGCTTTCTTT. It yields the protein CASSQYWTRGSTEAFF.

The rearrangement joins TRBV18 to TRBJ2-7; D might be TRBD1 (5 bases). The length of the CDR3 is 17 residues. Trimming took 4 bases from V and 11 from J, leaving 30 bases between them. CDR1 KGHSH and CDR2 LQKENI come from the germline V gene. CDR3 sequence (DNA): TGTGCCAGCTCACAACAACATGTGACAGTCACCGACCGCTGGGAGTACTTC. Translating gives CASSQQHVTVTDRWEYF.

In its sample, this clonotype was seen once. In DNA, the CDR3 is TGTGCCAGCAGCAAACTGGGAGTGCGGGACAGGGGGCCATACGAGCAGTACTTC. Encoded protein: CASSKLGVRDRGPYEQYF. The genes are TRBV21-1 and TRBJ2-7; the table's D call TRBD1 went unverified against the DNA. TRBV21-1 is a recognized pseudogene. This CDR3 contains 18 residues.

In its sample, this clonotype was seen a few times. The V and J genes are TRBV29-1 and TRBJ1-2; D not resolved. Trimming shortened V by 7 bases and J by 3 bases, and 12 bases separated the two germline ends. The CDR3 runs 12 residues. CDR1 SQVTM and CDR2 ANQGSEA come from the germline V gene. The CDR3 region has the DNA TGCAGCGGTATAGGGATGGACTATGGCTACACCTTC. Translating it yields CSGIGMDYGYTF.